The 10 T cell receptor beta chains presented below share a single source sample, sequenced in a study of T cell responses to AZD1222 COVID-19 vaccine. TCRdb's copy holds only in-frame clones and misses some; the assay was immunoSEQ multiplex PCR. The sample holds about 130,000 clones, 80% to 90% seen once. The material was peripheral blood, obtained on day 0 of AZD1222 vaccination. These receptors all stem from an adult in good health.

This clone was observed a single time. The chain employs TRBV2 and TRBJ2-3; D gene unclear. CDR1 is SNHLY and CDR2 is FYNNEI in the germline V gene. The V and J ends lost 2 bases and 6 bases respectively, with 12 bases between them. This CDR3 is built from 14 residues. The CDR3 bases are TGTGCCAGCAGTGAATGGCAGACGGAGGATACGCAGTATTTT. Translated, it gives CASSEWQTEDTQYF.

This rearrangement joins TRBV6-5 to TRBJ2-7; 8 bases are a match to TRBD1. Germline trimming cut 6 bases from V and 4 bases from J; bases unmatched to any gene: 11. CDR3 length equals 15 residues. CDR1 is MNHEY, CDR2 SVGAGI, per germline. This CDR3 is CASRDPGTGGYEQYF. Written as DNA, the CDR3 is TGTGCCAGCAGGGACCCCGGGACAGGAGGGTACGAGCAGTACTTC.

The chain uses TRBV27 and TRBJ1-4; 8 bases match TRBD1. Germline CDR1 and CDR2: MNHEY and SMNVEV (reference sequence). The length of the CDR3 is 14 residues. Trimming removed 4 bases from V and 10 bases from J; junction bases left unmatched: 8. CDR3 in amino acids: CASSSTGERRKLFF. The CDR3 DNA reads as TGTGCCAGCAGTTCGACAGGGGAAAGGCGAAAACTGTTTTTT. The variable domain in full, completed from reference TRBV27 and TRBJ1-4, reads EAQVTQNPRYLITVTGKKLTVTCSQNMNHEYMSWYRQDPGLGLRQIYYSMNVEVTDKGDVPEGYKVSRKEKRNFPLILESPSPNQTSLYFCASSSTGERRKLFFGSGTQLSVL.

The chain recombines TRBV7-9 with TRBJ2-2, with D hard to call. The CDR3 length is 14 residues. Germline assignment: CDR1 SEHNR and CDR2 FQNEAQ (reference sequence). The V end lost 5 bases, the J end lost 7 bases, and 14 bases lay between the germline ends. The CDR3: CASSDRLGGGELFF. The CDR3 bases are TGTGCCAGCAGCGACCGACTTGGCGGCGGGGAGCTGTTTTTT.

J is TRBJ1-3 and V is TRBV3-1 (or the pseudogene TRBV3-2); D perhaps matches TRBD1 (5 bases). CDR1 and CDR2 (germline): LGHDT, YNNKEL (reference sequence). Trimming removed 2 bases from V and 2 bases from J, with 13 bases in between. The CDR3 is made up of 16 amino acids. The CDR3: CASSQRWDSAGNTIYF. As DNA, the CDR3 is TGTGCCAGCAGCCAAAGGTGGGACTCCGCTGGAAACACCATATATTTT.

The rearrangement links TRBV7-2 to TRBJ1-5; D is unclear. CDR3 length equals 13 residues. Germline assignment: CDR1 SGHTA and CDR2 FQGNSA. V was clipped by 5 bases and J by 4 bases, with 9 bases between them. The CDR3 loop reads CASSLDMNQPQHF. The CDR3, as DNA: TGTGCCAGCAGCCTCGACATGAATCAGCCCCAGCATTTT. Combining the CDR3 with reference TRBV7-2 and TRBJ1-5 gives the whole variable domain GAGVSQSPSNKVTEKGKDVELRCDPISGHTALYWYRQSLGQGLEFLIYFQGNSAPDKSGLPSDRFSAERTGGSVSTLTIQRTQQEDSAVYLCASSLDMNQPQHFGDGTRLSIL.

The rearrangement links TRBV5-1 to TRBJ1-4; 11 nucleotides agree with TRBD1. Germline V gene data show CDR1 as SGHRS and CDR2 as YFSETQ. This CDR3 comprises 17 residues. V was pared by 5 bases and J by 2 bases, with 8 bases of the junction left unmatched. The CDR3: CASRYRTGGHTNEKLFF. CDR3 in DNA: TGCGCCAGCAGATATAGGACAGGGGGCCATACTAATGAAAAACTGTTTTTT.

The V call is TRBV7-9, the J call TRBJ2-7; maybe TRBD2 (6 bases). The V end lost 3 bases, the J end lost 6 bases, and 15 bases lay between the germline ends. The CDR3 runs to 14 residues. Germline V CDR1 and CDR2: SEHNR, FQNEAQ (reference sequence). The DNA for the CDR3 is TGTGCCAGCAGCTTGGGCGGGAACGGAGCCGAGCAGTACTTC. Its protein product is CASSLGGNGAEQYF.

V gene TRBV5-5 combines with J gene TRBJ2-1; the D is unclear. Trimming stripped 7 bases from V and 1 base from J, with 15 bases between. The CDR3 consists of 15 residues. Germline CDR1 is SGHKS and CDR2 is YYEKEE (reference sequence). In DNA form, the CDR3 reads TGTGCCAGCGGGCCGGAGTTGGGGTCCTACAATGAGCAGTTCTTC. Translation: CASGPELGSYNEQFF.

The chain's CDR3 is CASSLGGGFTGELFF. DNA for the CDR3: TGTGCCAGCAGCTTAGGCGGGGGATTCACCGGGGAGCTGTTTTTT. The V call is TRBV9, the J call TRBJ2-2; 7 bases are a match to TRBD2. This CDR3 region has 15 residues. Germline lookup yields CDR1 SGDLS and CDR2 YYNGEE. V shed 4 bases and J 4 bases; nucleotides not matched to a gene: 7. The full variable domain, its missing parts supplied by reference TRBV9 and TRBJ2-2, is DSGVTQTPKHLITATGQRVTLRCSPRSGDLSVYWYQQSLDQGLQFLIQYYNGEERAKGNILERFSAQQFPDLHSELNLSSLELGDSALYFCASSLGGGFTGELFFGEGSRLTVL.